The source of this T cell receptor beta chain is a study of cytomegalovirus exposure and HLA in healthy donors. On the study more broadly: Sequencing of approximately 190 million T cells in an earlier analysis found 100 million or so unique TCR beta sequences. Unique TCRs from HLA-typed donors, 80 million to 100 million of them, were held in an early data release. Study outcomes and limitations: Through in vitro validation, three CMV-associated chains were shown to be specific for CMV antigens.

The length of the CDR3 is 16 residues. Germline values: CDR1 KGHSH, CDR2 LQKENI. The V gene lost 3 bases and the J gene lost 6 bases, with 21 bases spanning the gap. Comments on this clone: Its antigen is as yet unknown.

A multiplex PCR was run with 60 Vbeta primers and 13 Jbeta primers. Sequencing used immunoSEQ multiplex PCR; TCRdb keeps in-frame clones, though not all of them. The sample holds around 100,000 clones, about four fifths seen once. All the people who gave samples were healthy bone marrow donors. The clonotype comes from a young man in good health and CMV-seronegative. Sequenced sample: PBMCs. The chain carries TRBV18 and TRBJ2-7, with unresolved D. DNA of the CDR3: TGTGCCAGCTCACCTATACCCCTTACTCCCCCCGGCGAGCAGTACTTC. This encodes CASSPIPLTPPGEQYF.